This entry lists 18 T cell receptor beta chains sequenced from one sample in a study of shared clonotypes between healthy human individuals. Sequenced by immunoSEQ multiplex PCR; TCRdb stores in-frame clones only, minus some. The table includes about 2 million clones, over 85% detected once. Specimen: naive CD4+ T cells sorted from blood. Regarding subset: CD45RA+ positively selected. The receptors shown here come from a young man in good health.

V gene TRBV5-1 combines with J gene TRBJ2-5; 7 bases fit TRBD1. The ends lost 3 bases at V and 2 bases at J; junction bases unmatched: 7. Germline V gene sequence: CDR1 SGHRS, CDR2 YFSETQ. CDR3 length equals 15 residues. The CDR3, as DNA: TGCGCCAGCAGCTCTTTGCCGGGACAGCAAGAGACCCAGTACTTC. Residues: CASSSLPGQQETQYF.

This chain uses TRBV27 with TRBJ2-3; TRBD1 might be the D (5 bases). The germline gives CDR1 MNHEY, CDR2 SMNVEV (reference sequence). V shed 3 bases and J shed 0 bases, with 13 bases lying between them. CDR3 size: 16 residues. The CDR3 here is CASSFWGDSSTDTQYF. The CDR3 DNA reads TGTGCCAGCAGTTTCTGGGGCGACAGTAGCACAGATACGCAGTATTTT.

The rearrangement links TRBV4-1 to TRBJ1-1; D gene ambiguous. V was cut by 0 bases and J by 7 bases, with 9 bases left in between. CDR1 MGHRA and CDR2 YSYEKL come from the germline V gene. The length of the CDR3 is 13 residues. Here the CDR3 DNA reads TGCGCCAGCAGCCAAGATGGGGTGGGTGAAGCTTTCTTT. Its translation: CASSQDGVGEAFF.

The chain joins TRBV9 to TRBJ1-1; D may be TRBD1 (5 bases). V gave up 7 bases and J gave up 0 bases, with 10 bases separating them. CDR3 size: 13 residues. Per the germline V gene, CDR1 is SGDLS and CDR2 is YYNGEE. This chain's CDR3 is CASSDSMNTEAFF. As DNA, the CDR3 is TGTGCCAGCTCAGACAGCATGAACACTGAAGCTTTCTTT. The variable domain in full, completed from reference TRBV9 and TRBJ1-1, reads DSGVTQTPKHLITATGQRVTLRCSPRSGDLSVYWYQQSLDQGLQFLIQYYNGEERAKGNILERFSAQQFPDLHSELNLSSLELGDSALYFCASSDSMNTEAFFGQGTRLTVV.

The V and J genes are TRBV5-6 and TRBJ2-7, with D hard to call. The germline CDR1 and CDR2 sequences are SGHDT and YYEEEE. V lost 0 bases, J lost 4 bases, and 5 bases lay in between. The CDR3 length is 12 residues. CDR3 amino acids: CASSLAIYEQYF. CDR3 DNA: TGTGCCAGCAGCTTGGCAATTTACGAGCAGTACTTC.

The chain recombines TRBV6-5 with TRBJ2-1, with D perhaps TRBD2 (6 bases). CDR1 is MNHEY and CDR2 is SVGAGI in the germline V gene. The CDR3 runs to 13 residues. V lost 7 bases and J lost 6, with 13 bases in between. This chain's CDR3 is CASKLGGVNEQFF. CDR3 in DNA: TGTGCCAGCAAATTGGGGGGAGTCAATGAGCAGTTCTTC.

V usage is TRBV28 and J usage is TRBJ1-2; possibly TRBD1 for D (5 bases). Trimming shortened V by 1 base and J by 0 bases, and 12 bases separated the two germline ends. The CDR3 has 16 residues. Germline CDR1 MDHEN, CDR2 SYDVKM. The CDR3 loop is CASSLSQGLANYGYTF. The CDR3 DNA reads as TGTGCCAGCAGTTTATCGCAGGGCCTAGCTAACTATGGCTACACCTTC.

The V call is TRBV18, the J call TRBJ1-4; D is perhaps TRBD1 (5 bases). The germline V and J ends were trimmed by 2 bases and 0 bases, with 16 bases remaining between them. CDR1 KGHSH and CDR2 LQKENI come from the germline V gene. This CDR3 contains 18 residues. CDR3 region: CASSPEYRFSATNEKLFF. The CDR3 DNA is TGTGCCAGCTCACCAGAATACAGGTTTAGTGCAACTAATGAAAAACTGTTTTTT.

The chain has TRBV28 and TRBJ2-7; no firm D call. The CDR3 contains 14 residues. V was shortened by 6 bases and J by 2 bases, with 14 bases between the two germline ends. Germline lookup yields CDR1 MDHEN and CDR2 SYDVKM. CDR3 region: CASSPPRSTYEQYF. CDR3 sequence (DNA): TGTGCCAGCAGCCCCCCGCGCTCGACCTACGAGCAGTACTTC. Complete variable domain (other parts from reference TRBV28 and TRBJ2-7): DVKVTQSSRYLVKRTGEKVFLECVQDMDHENMFWYRQDPGLGLRLIYFSYDVKMKEKGDIPEGYSVSREKKERFSLILESASTNQTSMYLCASSPPRSTYEQYFGPGTRLTVT.

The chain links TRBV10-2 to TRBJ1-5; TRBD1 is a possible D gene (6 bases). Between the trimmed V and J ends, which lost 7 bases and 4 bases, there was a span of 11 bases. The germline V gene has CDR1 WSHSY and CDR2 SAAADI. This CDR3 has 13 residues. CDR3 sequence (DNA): TGCGCCAGCAAGGACAGCCCTAATCAGCCCCAGCATTTT. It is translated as CASKDSPNQPQHF.

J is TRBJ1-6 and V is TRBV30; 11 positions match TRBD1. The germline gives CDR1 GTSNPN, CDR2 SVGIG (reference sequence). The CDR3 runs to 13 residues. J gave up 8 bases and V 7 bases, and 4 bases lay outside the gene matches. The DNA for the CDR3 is TGTGCCTTAACGGGACAGGGGGATTCACCCCTCCACTTT. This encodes CALTGQGDSPLHF.

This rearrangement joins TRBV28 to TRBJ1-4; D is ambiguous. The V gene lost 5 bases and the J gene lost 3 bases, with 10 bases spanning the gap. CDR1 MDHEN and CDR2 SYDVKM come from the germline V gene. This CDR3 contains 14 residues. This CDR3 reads CASSLGQSNEKLFF. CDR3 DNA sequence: TGTGCCAGCAGTCTCGGCCAGTCTAATGAAAAACTGTTTTTT.

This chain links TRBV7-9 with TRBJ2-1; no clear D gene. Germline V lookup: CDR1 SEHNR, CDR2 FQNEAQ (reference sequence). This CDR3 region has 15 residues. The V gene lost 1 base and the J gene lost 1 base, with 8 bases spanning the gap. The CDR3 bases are TGTGCCAGCAGCTTAGGCGTCGGTTCCTACAATGAGCAGTTCTTC. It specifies CASSLGVGSYNEQFF. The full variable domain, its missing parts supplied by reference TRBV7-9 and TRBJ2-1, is DTGVSQNPRHKITKRGQNVTFRCDPISEHNRLYWYRQTLGQGPEFLTYFQNEAQLEKSRLLSDRFSAERPKGSFSTLEIQRTEQGDSAMYLCASSLGVGSYNEQFFGPGTRLTVL.

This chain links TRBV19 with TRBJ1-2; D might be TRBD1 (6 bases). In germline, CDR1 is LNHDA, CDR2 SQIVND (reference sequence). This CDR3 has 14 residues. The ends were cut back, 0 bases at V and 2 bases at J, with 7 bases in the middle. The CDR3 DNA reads TGTGCCAGTAGTATAGAGGGGACAAACTATGGCTACACCTTC. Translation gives CASSIEGTNYGYTF.

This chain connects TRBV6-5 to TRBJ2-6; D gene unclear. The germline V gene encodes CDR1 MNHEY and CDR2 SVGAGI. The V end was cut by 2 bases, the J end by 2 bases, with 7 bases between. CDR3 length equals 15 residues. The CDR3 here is CASSYGVAGANVLTF. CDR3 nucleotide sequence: TGTGCCAGCAGTTACGGAGTCGCTGGGGCCAACGTCCTGACTTTC.

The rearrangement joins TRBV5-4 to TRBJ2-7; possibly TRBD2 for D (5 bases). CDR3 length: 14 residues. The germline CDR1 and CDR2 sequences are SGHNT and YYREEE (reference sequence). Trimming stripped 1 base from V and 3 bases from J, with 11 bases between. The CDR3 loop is CASSLSSANYEQYF. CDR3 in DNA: TGTGCCAGCAGCTTGAGTAGCGCAAACTACGAGCAGTACTTC. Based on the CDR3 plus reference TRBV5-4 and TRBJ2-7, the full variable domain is ETGVTQSPTHLIKTRGQQVTLRCSSQSGHNTVSWYQQALGQGPQFIFQYYREEENGRGNFPPRFSGLQFPNYSSELNVNALELDDSALYLCASSLSSANYEQYFGPGTRLTVT.

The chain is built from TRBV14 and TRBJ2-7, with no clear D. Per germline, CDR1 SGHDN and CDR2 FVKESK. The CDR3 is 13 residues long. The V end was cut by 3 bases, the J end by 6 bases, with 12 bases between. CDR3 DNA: TGTGCCAGCAGCCAGGGTAGCCGTGGCGAGCAGTACTTC. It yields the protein CASSQGSRGEQYF.

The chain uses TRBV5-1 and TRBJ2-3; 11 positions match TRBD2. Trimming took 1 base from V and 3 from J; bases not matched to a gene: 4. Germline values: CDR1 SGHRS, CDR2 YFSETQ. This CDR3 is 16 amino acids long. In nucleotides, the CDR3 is TGCGCCAGCAGCTTGACTAGCGGGGGAATTACAGATACGCAGTATTTT. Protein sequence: CASSLTSGGITDTQYF. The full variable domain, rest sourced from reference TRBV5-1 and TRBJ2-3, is KAGVTQTPRYLIKTRGQQVTLSCSPISGHRSVSWYQQTPGQGLQFLFEYFSETQRNKGNFPGRFSGRQFSNSRSEMNVSTLELGDSALYLCASSLTSGGITDTQYFGPGTRLTVL.